This T cell receptor beta chain was sequenced for a study of CD8 T cells in Susac syndrome. Reverse transcription of 0.5 to 1 ug RNA was performed with random hexamers. With immunoSEQ multiplex PCR, TCR beta CDR3 was amplified across 54 Vbeta and 13 Jbeta. MiXCR was run by TCRdb on the immunoSEQ multiplex PCR reads, yielding one entry per CDR3 protein. The sample yields fewer than 250,000 distinct CDR3 sequences, 90% to 95% seen once. Sequencing of TCR beta covered CD8+ and CD4+ T cells obtained from blood. It was healthy donors who served as the controls, matched for age and sex. In contrast to the negatively isolated CD8+ and CD4+ T cells, TEMRA cells were FACS-enriched. Germline lookup yields CDR1 DFQATT and CDR2 SNEGSKA (reference sequence). The length of the CDR3 is 15 residues. V was clipped by 3 bases and J by 5 bases, with 19 bases between them.

The receptor comes from a human donor in good health. The sequenced material came from CD4+ T cells from PBMCs. This chain joins TRBV20-1 and TRBJ1-1; a weak D match, TRBD1 (5 bases). CDR3 in amino acids: CSARSPGYEGTEAFF. The CDR3 DNA reads as TGCAGTGCTAGGTCCCCAGGGTATGAGGGAACTGAAGCTTTCTTT.